What follows are 3 T cell receptor beta chains derived from one specimen sequenced in a study of blood T cell repertoires in COVID-19. The table came from immunoSEQ multiplex PCR; TCRdb's copy has only in-frame clones and leaves some out. The repertoire holds over 200,000 clones, with approximately 90% as singletons. Sequencing used PBMCs or T cells enriched from blood (not recorded which). All receptors come from a man aged 25 to 45 who had recovered from COVID-19.

The chain joins TRBV6-1 to TRBJ1-2; TRBD1 aligns across 7 bases. CDR1 is MNHNS and CDR2 is SASEGT in the germline V gene. J was trimmed by 8 bases and V by 3 bases; bases with no gene match: 6. The CDR3 runs 13 residues. This CDR3 reads CASSDTGAVGYTF. CDR3 in DNA: TGTGCCAGCAGTGACACAGGGGCGGTAGGCTACACCTTC.

The chain uses TRBV5-1 and TRBJ2-2; D gene ambiguous. The CDR3 covers 17 residues. Between the trimmed V and J ends, which lost 0 bases and 0 bases, there was a span of 12 bases. Germline assignment: CDR1 SGHRS and CDR2 YFSETQ. The CDR3: CASSLGFVLTNTGELFF. The CDR3 region has the DNA TGCGCCAGCAGCTTGGGTTTCGTACTGACGAACACCGGGGAGCTGTTTTTT.

This clone is a singleton in its sample. The rearrangement links TRBV5-1 to TRBJ2-7; 8 nucleotides agree with TRBD1. Germline V gene lookup returns CDR1 SGHRS and CDR2 YFSETQ. Trimming took 9 bases from V and 0 from J; bases not matched to a gene: 11. CDR3 length: 15 residues. CDR3 amino acids: CATAYGDRSSYEQYF. CDR3 DNA: TGCGCCACCGCATATGGGGACAGGAGCTCCTACGAGCAGTACTTC.